The next 11 T cell receptor beta chains were all read from a single sample in a study of regulatory T cells in long-lasting Graves disease. Time point reported: newly diagnosed GD, antithyroid drugs for less than 3 months. Generation of the TCR library employed RNA extracted from PBMCs. Through Arm-PCR of CDR3 regions and iRepertoire HTBI primers, TCR beta libraries were built. TCRdb itself ran the multiplex PCR reads through MiXCR, one entry per CDR3 protein. The sample carries about 540,000 distinct CDR3 sequences, approximately 12% recorded once. These data are also associated with another study on T cells in Graves' hyperthyroidism and ophthalmopathy.

Sample: peripheral blood mononuclear cells (PBMCs), taken at new diagnosis, from a patient treated with antithyroid drugs. These receptors all come from a man aged 25-45 years with Graves disease.

This clonotype was picked up many times. This sequence joins TRBV7-9 and TRBJ2-3; 7 bases align to TRBD1. Unmatched junction bases numbered 6, after V lost 0 bases and J lost 6 bases. The CDR3 covers 15 residues. CDR1 and CDR2 (germline): SEHNR, FQNEAQ (reference sequence). The CDR3 protein is CASSLAMTGRDTQYF. The DNA for the CDR3 is TGTGCCAGCAGCTTAGCGATGACAGGGCGGGATACGCAGTATTTT.

Many counts were recorded for this clonotype. This chain connects TRBV5-1 to TRBJ2-1; TRBD2 aligns across 7 bases. This CDR3 region has 16 residues. Germline CDR1 SGHRS, CDR2 YFSETQ. Trimming removed 4 bases from V and 2 bases from J; junction bases left unmatched: 9. The CDR3 region is CASSPDPSGAYNEQFF. In DNA, the CDR3 is TGCGCCAGCAGCCCGGACCCTAGCGGAGCCTACAATGAGCAGTTCTTC. The full variable domain, its missing parts supplied by reference TRBV5-1 and TRBJ2-1, is KAGVTQTPRYLIKTRGQQVTLSCSPISGHRSVSWYQQTPGQGLQFLFEYFSETQRNKGNFPGRFSGRQFSNSRSEMNVSTLELGDSALYLCASSPDPSGAYNEQFFGPGTRLTVL.

The chain combines TRBV10-2 with TRBJ1-3; D is uncertain. Germline CDR1 and CDR2: WSHSY and SAAADI. The CDR3 spans 15 residues. V was clipped by 0 bases and J by 4 bases, with 10 bases between them. CDR3 sequence reads: CASSESTGGGNTIYF. For the CDR3, the DNA is TGCGCCAGCAGTGAGTCTACGGGAGGGGGAAACACCATATATTTT.

This clonotype was seen at least ten times. The chain carries TRBV12-3 or TRBV12-4 and TRBJ2-2; tentative D call: TRBD2 (6 bases). V was cut by 5 bases and J by 6 bases, with 16 bases left in between. The CDR3 consists of 15 residues. CDR3 sequence: CASSTTRSGAGELFF. In DNA, the CDR3 is TGTGCCAGCAGTACGACTAGAAGTGGCGCCGGGGAGCTGTTTTTT.

The sample holds many counts of this clonotype. The rearrangement links TRBV13 to TRBJ2-7; D is undetermined. The CDR3 is 12 residues long. The germline CDR1 and CDR2 sequences are PRHDT and FYEKMQ (reference sequence). Trimming cost V 4 bases and J 5 bases, with 9 bases left between them. The CDR3 spells CASSSYEHEQYF. The DNA for the CDR3 is TGTGCCAGCAGCTCCTACGAGCACGAGCAGTACTTC.

This clonotype has a count of ten or more. The rearrangement joins TRBV7-3 to TRBJ2-1; D gene unclear. CDR1 SGHTA and CDR2 FQGTGA come from the germline V gene. This CDR3 is built from 14 residues. Trimming cost V 4 bases and J 8 bases, with 15 bases left between them. As DNA, the CDR3 is TGTGCCAGCAGCTACCAATCTAGTGTCCATGAGCAGTTCTTC. Its protein product is CASSYQSSVHEQFF.

V is TRBV24-1 and J is TRBJ2-2; 7 bases align to TRBD1. The CDR3 runs 14 residues. Looked up from germline, CDR1 is KGHDR and CDR2 is SFDVKD. Germline trimming cut 7 bases from V and 1 base from J; bases unmatched to any gene: 2. The CDR3 protein is CATRGDRNTGELFF. The CDR3 nucleotides are TGTGCCACCAGAGGGGACAGGAACACCGGGGAGCTGTTTTTT.

The table lists this clonotype with many counts. This chain uses TRBV20-1 with TRBJ2-1, with TRBD2 as a possible D gene (6 bases). The CDR3 loop spans 13 amino acids. The V end was cut by 1 base, the J end by 10 bases, with 14 bases between. The germline V gene encodes CDR1 DFQATT and CDR2 SNEGSKA (reference sequence). DNA for the CDR3: TGCAGTGCTAGAGCAACTAGCTCAGGGGAGCAGTTCTTC. It codes for CSARATSSGEQFF.

This clonotype was recorded a few times. The chain recombines TRBV7-3 with TRBJ2-5; D is tentatively TRBD1 or TRBD2 (6 bases each). From germline, CDR1 is SGHTA and CDR2 FQGTGA. The V end was cut by 5 bases, the J end by 4 bases, with 14 bases between. This CDR3 has 14 amino acids. This CDR3 reads CASSRGGPRETQYF. CDR3 nucleotides: TGTGCCAGCAGCCGAGGGGGGCCGAGAGAGACCCAGTACTTC.

This clonotype was recorded at least ten times. CDR3 in DNA: TGTGCCAGCAGCAAAGGGGCGGGTGGGGACTACGAGCAGTACTTC. The encoded protein is CASSKGAGGDYEQYF. The V call is TRBV11-2, the J call TRBJ2-7; D tentatively reads TRBD1 or TRBD2 (5 bases each). CDR1 and CDR2 from the germline V gene are SGHAT and FQNNGV. The CDR3 is 15 amino acids. The V end lost 5 bases, the J end lost 3 bases, and 17 bases lay between the germline ends.

The J gene is TRBJ2-4, the V gene TRBV15; 7 bases line up with TRBD1. V lost 0 bases to trimming and J lost 6 bases; unmatched junction nucleotides: 8. CDR3 size: 16 residues. Germline lookup yields CDR1 LNHNV and CDR2 YYDKDF (reference sequence). The CDR3 protein is CATSREGDRVGNIQYF. As DNA, the CDR3 is TGTGCCACCAGCAGAGAAGGCGACAGGGTTGGAAACATTCAGTACTTC.